The T cell receptor beta chain described here comes from a study of cytomegalovirus exposure and HLA in healthy donors. PCR primers comprised 60 Vbeta and 13 Jbeta primers. Original processing methods: There were tens of millions of unique TCR beta chains by a later count, and approximately 10 million of them were shared. TCRdb keeps only in-frame clones here, not all; method: immunoSEQ multiplex PCR. Clone size and the V and J calls come from that table; the DNA yielded D and trimming. The table records about 140,000 clones, 70% of them present only once. As concerns this clone: Other DNA sequences in this sample translate to the same CDR3.

The CDR3 extends over 14 amino acids. Looked up from germline, CDR1 is SEHNR and CDR2 is FQNEAQ (reference sequence). The ends were cut back, 1 base at V and 7 bases at J, with 10 bases in the middle. Sequencing input: PBMCs. This sequence was found in a woman aged 60-70 years in good health and CMV-seropositive. The rearrangement joins TRBV7-9 to TRBJ1-4; TRBD1 is a possible D gene (6 bases). The CDR3 region is CASSLGQGSEKLFF. CDR3 DNA sequence: TGTGCCAGCAGCTTAGGCCAGGGGAGTGAAAAACTGTTTTTT.